These T cell receptor beta chains were read from a single sample in a study of identical twins. MiXCR, applied by TCRdb to the 5' RACE reads, yields one record per CDR3 protein. The repertoire holds some 900,000 distinct CDR3 sequences, about 12% seen once, with around 1.6% in the top ten. This same sample was also taken into another study, of yellow fever vaccine responses in identical twins.

Sequences were obtained from PBMCs. The receptors shown here come from a woman between 18 and 29 years old in good health. Each CDR3 is given with its conserved first and last residue. The D gene is left open where the match is weak. The size of a clone is reported for some rows only, either as once, few or many, or as a class for expanded clones.

TRBV21-1,few,.,TRBJ2-3,CASSKEAPWDTQYF,TGTGCCAGCAGCAAAGAGGCCCCCTGGGATACGCAGTATTTT
TRBV12-3/TRBV12-4,.,TRBD1,TRBJ2-2,CASSFVGGNTGELFF,TGTGCCAGCAGTTTTGTAGGGGGCAACACCGGGGAGCTGTTTTTT
TRBV7-2,.,.,TRBJ2-2,CASSSVAFGRYTGELFF,TGTGCCAGCAGCTCCGTAGCGTTTGGGAGATACACCGGGGAGCTGTTTTTT
TRBV20-1,few,.,TRBJ2-1,CSARDRYGYNEQFF,TGCAGTGCTAGAGATCGATACGGTTACAATGAGCAGTTCTTC
TRBV19,.,.,TRBJ1-3,CASSIPPYSSGNTIYF,TGTGCCAGTAGTATCCCGCCATACAGCTCTGGAAACACCATATATTTT
TRBV5-5,few,.,TRBJ2-3,CASLRADTQYF,TGTGCCAGCCTCCGGGCAGATACGCAGTATTTT
TRBV12-3/TRBV12-4,.,.,TRBJ2-1,CASSFRRVLDEQFF,TGTGCCAGCAGTTTTCGGCGGGTCTTGGATGAGCAGTTCTTC
TRBV11-2,many,.,TRBJ2-3,CASSLDRLGGDTQYF,TGTGCCAGCAGCTTAGATCGGCTAGGGGGGGATACGCAGTATTTT
TRBV2,few,.,TRBJ2-5,CASSPFPRDEETQYF,TGTGCCAGCAGTCCCTTCCCGAGGGACGAAGAGACCCAGTACTTC
TRBV7-9,many,.,TRBJ1-1,CASSLEWGTEAFF,TGTGCCAGCAGCTTAGAATGGGGCACTGAAGCTTTCTTT
TRBV11-1,many,.,TRBJ2-1,CASSLRAASAPSYNEQFF,TGTGCCAGCAGCTTAAGGGCGGCTAGTGCACCCTCCTACAATGAGCAGTTCTTC
TRBV15,.,TRBD1,TRBJ2-7,CATSTFATGGGEQYF,TGTGCCACCAGCACATTTGCGACAGGGGGTGGCGAGCAGTACTTC
TRBV6-2/TRBV6-3,few,TRBD2,TRBJ2-1,CASSAGGAGDNEQFF,TGTGCCAGCAGTGCCGGGGGAGCGGGGGACAATGAGCAGTTCTTC
TRBV27,few,.,TRBJ2-4,CASAAPGGQGKPIQYF,TGTGCCAGCGCTGCGCCTGGGGGGCAGGGGAAACCCATTCAGTACTTC
TRBV28,.,TRBD2,TRBJ2-1,CASSFAASGGYKQFF,TGTGCCAGCAGTTTCGCGGCTAGCGGGGGCTATAAGCAGTTCTTC
TRBV20-1,.,.,TRBJ2-3,CSARDLMAITRGTDTQYF,TGCAGTGCTAGAGATCTCATGGCCATCACCAGGGGCACAGATACGCAGTATTTT
TRBV5-5,.,.,TRBJ2-2,CASTRTFGELFF,TGTGCCAGCACCAGGACGTTCGGGGAGCTGTTTTTT
TRBV5-6,.,.,TRBJ2-2,CASSSETGFITGELFF,TGTGCCAGCAGCTCCGAGACAGGTTTCATCACCGGGGAGCTGTTTTTT
TRBV7-9,.,.,TRBJ2-6,CASSSPDTRGANVLTF,TGTGCCAGCAGCTCCCCGGACACGAGGGGGGCCAACGTCCTGACTTTC
TRBV12-3/TRBV12-4,many,TRBD1,TRBJ1-1,CASSYGVGQANTEAFF,TGTGCCAGCAGCTACGGAGTGGGACAGGCGAACACTGAAGCTTTCTTT
TRBV20-1,.,TRBD1,TRBJ2-5,CSAEPGQQETQYF,TGCAGTGCGGAACCGGGACAGCAAGAGACCCAGTACTTC
TRBV5-1,.,.,TRBJ1-6,CASSPDNPNSPLHF,TGCGCCAGCAGCCCAGACAACCCTAATTCACCCCTCCACTTT
TRBV2,.,.,TRBJ2-1,CASRPGQQTSYNEQFF,TGTGCCAGCAGACCTGGACAGCAAACATCCTACAATGAGCAGTTCTTC
TRBV12-3/TRBV12-4,few,.,TRBJ2-1,CASNEVSGHSYNEQFF,TGTGCCAGCAACGAAGTGAGCGGACATTCCTACAATGAGCAGTTCTTC
TRBV12-3/TRBV12-4,many,.,TRBJ2-7,CASSLGGISYEQYF,TGTGCCAGCAGTTTAGGTGGGATCTCCTACGAGCAGTACTTC
TRBV5-1,few,TRBD1,TRBJ2-3,CASSSLGGQGPDTQYF,TGCGCCAGCAGCTCTCTGGGTGGACAGGGACCAGATACGCAGTATTTT
TRBV5-1,.,TRBD2,TRBJ2-3,CASSPDPGGGVKDTQYF,TGCGCCAGCAGCCCAGACCCGGGAGGGGGAGTTAAAGATACGCAGTATTTT